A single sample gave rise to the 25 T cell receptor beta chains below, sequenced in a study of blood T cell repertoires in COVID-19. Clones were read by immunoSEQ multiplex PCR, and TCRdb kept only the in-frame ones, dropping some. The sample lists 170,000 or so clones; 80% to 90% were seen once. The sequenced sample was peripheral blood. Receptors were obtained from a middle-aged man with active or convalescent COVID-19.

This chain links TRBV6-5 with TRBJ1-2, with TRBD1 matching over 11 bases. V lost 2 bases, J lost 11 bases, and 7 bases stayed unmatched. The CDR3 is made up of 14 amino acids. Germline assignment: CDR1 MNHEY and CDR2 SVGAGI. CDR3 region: CASSYAPGQGVYTF. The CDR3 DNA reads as TGTGCCAGCAGTTACGCCCCGGGACAGGGGGTTTACACCTTC.

CDR3 sequence reads: CATQLAGVGETQYF. The CDR3 DNA follows: TGCGCCACACAACTAGCGGGAGTCGGAGAGACCCAGTACTTC. The chain is built from TRBV10-2 and TRBJ2-5, with 11 bases that match TRBD2. Per the germline V gene, CDR1 is WSHSY and CDR2 is SAAADI. Trimming at V came to 10 bases and at J to 4 bases, leaving 8 bases not matched to a gene. The CDR3 extends over 14 amino acids.

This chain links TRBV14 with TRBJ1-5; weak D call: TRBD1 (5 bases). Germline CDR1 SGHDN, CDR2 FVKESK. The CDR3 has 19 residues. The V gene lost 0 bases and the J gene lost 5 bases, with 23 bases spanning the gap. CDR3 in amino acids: CASSQEKKRGFHSYQPQHF. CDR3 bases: TGTGCCAGCAGCCAAGAAAAGAAAAGGGGATTCCACAGTTATCAGCCCCAGCATTTT.

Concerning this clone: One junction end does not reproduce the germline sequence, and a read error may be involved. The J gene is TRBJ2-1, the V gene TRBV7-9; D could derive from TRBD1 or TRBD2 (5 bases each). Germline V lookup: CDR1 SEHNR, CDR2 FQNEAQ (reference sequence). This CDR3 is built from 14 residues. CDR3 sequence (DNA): TGTGCCAGCAGTTTAGGGGAGTGGGAGAATGAGCAGTTCTTC. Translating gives CASSLGEWENEQFF.

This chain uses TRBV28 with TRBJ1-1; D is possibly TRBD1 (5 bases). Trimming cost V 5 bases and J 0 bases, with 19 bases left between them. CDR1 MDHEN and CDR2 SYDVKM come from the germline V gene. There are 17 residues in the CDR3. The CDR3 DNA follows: TGTGCCAGCAGTGACCTCGACAGTTCGTTCATGAACACTGAAGCTTTCTTT. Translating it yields CASSDLDSSFMNTEAFF.

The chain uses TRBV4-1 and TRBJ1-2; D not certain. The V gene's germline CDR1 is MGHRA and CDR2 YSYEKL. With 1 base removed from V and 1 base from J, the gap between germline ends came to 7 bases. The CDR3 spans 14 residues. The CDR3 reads CASSQARFNYGYTF. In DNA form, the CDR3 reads TGCGCCAGCAGCCAAGCTAGATTTAACTATGGCTACACCTTC.

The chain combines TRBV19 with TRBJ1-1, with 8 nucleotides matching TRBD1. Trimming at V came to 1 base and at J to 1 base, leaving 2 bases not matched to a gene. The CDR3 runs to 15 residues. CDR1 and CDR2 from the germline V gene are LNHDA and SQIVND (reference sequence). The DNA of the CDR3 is TGTGCCAGTAGTATAGGGGGGACAGGGAACACTGAAGCTTTCTTT. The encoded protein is CASSIGGTGNTEAFF. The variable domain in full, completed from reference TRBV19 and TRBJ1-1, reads DGGITQSPKYLFRKEGQNVTLSCEQNLNHDAMYWYRQDPGQGLRLIYYSQIVNDFQKGDIAEGYSVSREKKESFPLTVTSAQKNPTAFYLCASSIGGTGNTEAFFGQGTRLTVV.

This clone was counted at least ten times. CDR3 in amino acids: CASSDTSGSYEQYF. The CDR3 DNA reads TGTGCCAGCAGTGATACTAGCGGATCCTACGAGCAGTACTTC. The V call is TRBV16, the J call TRBJ2-7; TRBD2 agrees at 8 bases. Germline V CDR1 and CDR2: KGHSY, FQNENV. The trim removed 6 bases at V and 1 base at J, leaving 5 bases unmatched. The CDR3 has 14 residues.

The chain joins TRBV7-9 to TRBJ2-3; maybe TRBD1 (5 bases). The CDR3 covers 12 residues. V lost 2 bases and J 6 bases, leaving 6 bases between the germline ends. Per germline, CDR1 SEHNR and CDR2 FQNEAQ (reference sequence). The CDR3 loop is CASSLKGDTQYF. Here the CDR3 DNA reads TGTGCCAGCAGCTTAAAGGGGGATACGCAGTATTTT.

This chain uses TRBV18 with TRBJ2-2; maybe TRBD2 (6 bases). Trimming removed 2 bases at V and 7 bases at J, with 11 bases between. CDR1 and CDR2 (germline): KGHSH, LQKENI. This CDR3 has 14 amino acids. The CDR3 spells CASSPAGSGGELFF. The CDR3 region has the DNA TGTGCCAGCTCACCAGCGGGATCCGGCGGGGAGCTGTTTTTT.

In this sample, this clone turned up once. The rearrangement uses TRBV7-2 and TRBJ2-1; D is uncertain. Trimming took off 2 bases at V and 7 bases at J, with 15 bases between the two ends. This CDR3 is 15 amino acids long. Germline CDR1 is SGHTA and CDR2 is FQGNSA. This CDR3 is CASSLFSTAGNEQFF. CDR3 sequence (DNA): TGTGCCAGCAGCTTATTTAGTACAGCAGGAAATGAGCAGTTCTTC. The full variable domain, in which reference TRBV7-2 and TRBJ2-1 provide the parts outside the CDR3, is GAGVSQSPSNKVTEKGKDVELRCDPISGHTALYWYRQSLGQGLEFLIYFQGNSAPDKSGLPSDRFSAERTGGSVSTLTIQRTQQEDSAVYLCASSLFSTAGNEQFFGPGTRLTVL.

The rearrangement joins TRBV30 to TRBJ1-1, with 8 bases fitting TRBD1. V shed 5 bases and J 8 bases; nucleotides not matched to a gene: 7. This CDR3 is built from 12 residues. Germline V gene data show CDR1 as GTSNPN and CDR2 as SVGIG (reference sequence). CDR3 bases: TGTGCCTGGGGCGGACAGGGACCCGAAGCTTTCTTT. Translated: CAWGGQGPEAFF.

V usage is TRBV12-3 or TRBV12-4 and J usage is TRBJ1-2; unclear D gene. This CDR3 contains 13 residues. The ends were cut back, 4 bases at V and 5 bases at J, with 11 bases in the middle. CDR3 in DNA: TGTGCCAGCAGTTCCCGGCCCGGGTATGGCTACACCTTC. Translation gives CASSSRPGYGYTF.

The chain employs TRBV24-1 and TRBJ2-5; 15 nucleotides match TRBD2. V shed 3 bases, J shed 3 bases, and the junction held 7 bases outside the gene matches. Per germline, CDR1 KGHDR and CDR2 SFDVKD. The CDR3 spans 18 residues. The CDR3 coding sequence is TGTGCCACCAGTGATCGGACTAGCGGGGGGGGGATAGAAGAGACCCAGTACTTC. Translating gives CATSDRTSGGGIEETQYF.

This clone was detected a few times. The CDR3 here is CASSLLGNSYGYTF. Here the CDR3 DNA reads TGTGCCAGCAGCTTATTGGGCAACTCCTATGGCTACACCTTC. The rearrangement joins TRBV7-2 to TRBJ1-2, with D unclear. Germline CDR1 is SGHTA and CDR2 is FQGNSA. V shed 2 bases and J shed 4 bases, with 11 bases lying between them. This CDR3 comprises 14 residues. Using reference TRBV7-2 and TRBJ1-2 for the parts outside the CDR3, the full variable domain is GAGVSQSPSNKVTEKGKDVELRCDPISGHTALYWYRQSLGQGLEFLIYFQGNSAPDKSGLPSDRFSAERTGGSVSTLTIQRTQQEDSAVYLCASSLLGNSYGYTFGSGTRLTVV.

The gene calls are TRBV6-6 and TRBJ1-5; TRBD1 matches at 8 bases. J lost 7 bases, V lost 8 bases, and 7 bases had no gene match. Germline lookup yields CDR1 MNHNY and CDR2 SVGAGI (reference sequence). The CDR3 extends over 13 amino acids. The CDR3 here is CASLGQGTQPQHF. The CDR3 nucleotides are TGTGCCAGCCTTGGACAGGGAACGCAGCCCCAGCATTTT.

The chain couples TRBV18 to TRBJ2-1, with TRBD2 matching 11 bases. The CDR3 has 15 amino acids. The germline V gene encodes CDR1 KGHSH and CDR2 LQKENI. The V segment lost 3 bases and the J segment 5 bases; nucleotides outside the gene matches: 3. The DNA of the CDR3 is TGTGCCAGCTCACCCGGACTAGCGGGTAACAATGAGCAGTTCTTC. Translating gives CASSPGLAGNNEQFF.

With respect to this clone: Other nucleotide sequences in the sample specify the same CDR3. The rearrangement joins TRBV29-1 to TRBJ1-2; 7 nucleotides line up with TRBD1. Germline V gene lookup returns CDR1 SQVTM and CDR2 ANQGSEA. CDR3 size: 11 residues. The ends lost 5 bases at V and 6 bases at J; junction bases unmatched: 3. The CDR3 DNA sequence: TGCAGCGTTCAGGGGGGTGATGGCTACACCTTC. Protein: CSVQGGDGYTF.

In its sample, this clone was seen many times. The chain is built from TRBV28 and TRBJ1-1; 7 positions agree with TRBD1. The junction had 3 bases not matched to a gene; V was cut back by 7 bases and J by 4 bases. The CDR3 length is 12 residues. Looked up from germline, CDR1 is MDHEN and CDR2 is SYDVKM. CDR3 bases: TGTGCCAGCAAGTACAGGGGCACTGAAGCTTTCTTT. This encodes CASKYRGTEAFF. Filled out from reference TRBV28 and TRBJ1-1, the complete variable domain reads DVKVTQSSRYLVKRTGEKVFLECVQDMDHENMFWYRQDPGLGLRLIYFSYDVKMKEKGDIPEGYSVSREKKERFSLILESASTNQTSMYLCASKYRGTEAFFGQGTRLTVV.

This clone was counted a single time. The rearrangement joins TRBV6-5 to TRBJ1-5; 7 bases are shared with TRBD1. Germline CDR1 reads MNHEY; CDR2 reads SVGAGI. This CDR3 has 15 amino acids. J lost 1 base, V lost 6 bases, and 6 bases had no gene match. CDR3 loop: CASRVTGRSNQPQHF. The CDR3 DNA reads TGTGCCAGCAGGGTGACAGGGAGGAGCAATCAGCCCCAGCATTTT.

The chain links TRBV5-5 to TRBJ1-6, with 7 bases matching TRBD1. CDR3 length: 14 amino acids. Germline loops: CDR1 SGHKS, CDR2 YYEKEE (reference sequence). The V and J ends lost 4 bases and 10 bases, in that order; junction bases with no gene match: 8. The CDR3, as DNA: TGTGCCAGCAGCGTAAGACAGGGCCGGTCACCCCTCCACTTT. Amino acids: CASSVRQGRSPLHF.

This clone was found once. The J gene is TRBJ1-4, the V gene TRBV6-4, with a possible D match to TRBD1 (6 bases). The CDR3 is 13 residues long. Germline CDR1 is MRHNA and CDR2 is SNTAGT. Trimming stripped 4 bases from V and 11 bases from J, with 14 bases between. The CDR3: CASSVEGGGKLFF. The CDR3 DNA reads TGTGCCAGCAGTGTCGAAGGGGGAGGGAAACTGTTTTTT.

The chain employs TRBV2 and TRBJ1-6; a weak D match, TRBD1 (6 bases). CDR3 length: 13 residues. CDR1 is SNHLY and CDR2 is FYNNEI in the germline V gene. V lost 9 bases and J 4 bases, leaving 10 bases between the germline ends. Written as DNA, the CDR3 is TGTGCCAGAAGACAGGATTATAATTCACCCCTCCACTTT. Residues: CARRQDYNSPLHF.

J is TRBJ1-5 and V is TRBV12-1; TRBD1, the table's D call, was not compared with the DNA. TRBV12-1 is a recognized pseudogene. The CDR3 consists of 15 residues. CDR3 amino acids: CASSRRDRGNQPQHF. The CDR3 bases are TGTGCCAGCAGCCGCCGGGACAGGGGGAATCAGCCCCAGCATTTT.

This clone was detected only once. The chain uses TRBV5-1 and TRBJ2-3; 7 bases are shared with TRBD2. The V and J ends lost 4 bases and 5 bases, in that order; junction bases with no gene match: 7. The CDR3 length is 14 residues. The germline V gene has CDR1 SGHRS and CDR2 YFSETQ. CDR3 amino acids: CASSTSSGGDTQYF. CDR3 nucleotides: TGCGCCAGCAGCACTTCTAGCGGCGGAGATACGCAGTATTTT.